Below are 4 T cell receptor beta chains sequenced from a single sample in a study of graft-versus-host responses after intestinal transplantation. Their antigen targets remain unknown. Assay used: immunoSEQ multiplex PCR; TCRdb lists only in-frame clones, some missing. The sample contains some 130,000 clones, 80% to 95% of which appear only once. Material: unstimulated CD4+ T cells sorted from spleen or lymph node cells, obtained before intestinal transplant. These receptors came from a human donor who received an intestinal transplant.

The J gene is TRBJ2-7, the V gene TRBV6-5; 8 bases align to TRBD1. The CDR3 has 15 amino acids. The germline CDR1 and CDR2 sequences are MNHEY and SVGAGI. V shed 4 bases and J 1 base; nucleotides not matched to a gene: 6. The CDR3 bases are TGTGCCAGCAGTTCAGCGGACAGGGCATCCTACGAGCAGTACTTC. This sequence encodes CASSSADRASYEQYF.

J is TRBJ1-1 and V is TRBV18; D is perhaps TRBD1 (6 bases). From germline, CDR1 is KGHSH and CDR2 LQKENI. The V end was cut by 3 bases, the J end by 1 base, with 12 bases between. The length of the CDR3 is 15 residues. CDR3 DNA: TGTGCCAGCTCACCCTCCCTGGACAGGAACACTGAAGCTTTCTTT. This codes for CASSPSLDRNTEAFF.

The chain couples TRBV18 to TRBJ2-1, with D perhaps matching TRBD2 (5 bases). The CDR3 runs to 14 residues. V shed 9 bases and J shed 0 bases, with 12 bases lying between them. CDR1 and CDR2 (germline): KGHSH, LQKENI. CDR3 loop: CASVGINSYNEQFF. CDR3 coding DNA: TGTGCCAGTGTCGGGATCAACTCCTACAATGAGCAGTTCTTC.

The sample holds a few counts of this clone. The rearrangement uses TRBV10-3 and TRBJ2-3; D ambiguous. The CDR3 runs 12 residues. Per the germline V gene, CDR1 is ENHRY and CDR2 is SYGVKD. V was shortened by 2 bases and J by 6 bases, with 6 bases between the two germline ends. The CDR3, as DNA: TGTGCCATCAGTGAGGTGGCCGATACGCAGTATTTT. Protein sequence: CAISEVADTQYF.